The entry below describes one T cell receptor (beta chain). These data are taken from a study of long-term antiretroviral therapy in people with HIV. Sequencing used immunoSEQ v3.0 at survey level. The repertoire was sequenced with immunoSEQ multiplex PCR; TCRdb's copy has only in-frame clones and lacks some. The table includes around 17,000 clones, about 86% detected once. Germline V gene data show CDR1 as LGHNA and CDR2 as YSLEER. The CDR3 has 14 residues. Trimming removed 4 bases from V and 7 bases from J; junction bases left unmatched: 5. Ahead of DNA extraction, samples held about 0.95-10 million cryopreserved PBMC each.

The sequence came from a young man with HIV. The gene calls are TRBV4-3 and TRBJ1-4; TRBD1 matches 8 bases. Sequencing was performed on unsorted PBMCs, taken 0.1 years after starting antiretroviral therapy. In DNA form, the CDR3 reads TGCGCCAGCAGCCCCGGACAGGGTCGTGAAAAACTGTTTTTT. Encoded protein: CASSPGQGREKLFF.